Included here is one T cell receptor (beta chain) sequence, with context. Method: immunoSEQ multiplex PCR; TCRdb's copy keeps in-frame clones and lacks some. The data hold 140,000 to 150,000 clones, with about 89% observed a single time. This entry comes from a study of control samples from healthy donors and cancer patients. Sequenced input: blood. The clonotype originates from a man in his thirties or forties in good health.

CDR3 in DNA: TGTGCCAGCAGCTTAAGGGCGGGGTCCTACAATGAGCAGTTCTTC. Protein: CASSLRAGSYNEQFF. The chain has TRBV7-3 and TRBJ2-1, with D perhaps matching TRBD2 (6 bases). Looked up from germline, CDR1 is SGHTA and CDR2 is FQGTGA. V was trimmed by 1 base and J by 1 base, leaving 8 bases between them. The CDR3 is made up of 15 amino acids.